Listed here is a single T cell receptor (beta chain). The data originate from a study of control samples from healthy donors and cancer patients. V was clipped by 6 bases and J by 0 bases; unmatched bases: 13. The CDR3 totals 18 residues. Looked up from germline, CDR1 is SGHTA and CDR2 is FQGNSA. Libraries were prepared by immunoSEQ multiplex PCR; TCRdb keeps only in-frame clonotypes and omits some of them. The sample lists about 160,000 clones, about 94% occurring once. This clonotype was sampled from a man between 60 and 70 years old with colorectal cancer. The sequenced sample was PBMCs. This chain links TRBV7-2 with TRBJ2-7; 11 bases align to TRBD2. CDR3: CASSSIGTSGISSYEQYF. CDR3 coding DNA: TGTGCCAGCAGTTCAATCGGGACTAGCGGTATCAGCTCCTACGAGCAGTACTTC. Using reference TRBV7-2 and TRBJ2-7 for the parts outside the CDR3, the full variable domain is GAGVSQSPSNKVTEKGKDVELRCDPISGHTALYWYRQSLGQGLEFLIYFQGNSAPDKSGLPSDRFSAERTGGSVSTLTIQRTQQEDSAVYLCASSSIGTSGISSYEQYFGPGTRLTVT.